This TCR beta chain originates from a study of cytotoxic CD8 clonotypes in ibrutinib-treated CLL. Overall study context: Partial responders about 25, complete 2; about 12 progressed and about 14 stayed in remission by median roughly 68 months. The average sample held roughly 250,000 productive templates and 87,000 or so productive rearrangements. Study-wide results and limits: Increased clonality at ibrutinib response gave way to a return toward baseline at progression. For progressing versus sustained-remission patients, sampling times were not the same.

Trimming shortened V by 3 bases and J by 0 bases, and 10 bases separated the two germline ends. Germline CDR1 and CDR2: SGHRS and YFSETQ. The CDR3 covers 15 residues. Comment on this clone: Its specificity is not known.

Assay: immunoSEQ multiplex PCR; the TCRdb copy retains only in-frame clones and omits some. The sample has about 310,000 clones, more than 65% seen once; the top ten hold approximately 7%. The chain carries TRBV5-1 and TRBJ2-1; D might be TRBD1 (5 bases). This receptor was identified in a human donor with chronic lymphocytic leukemia. The material was PBMCs, obtained before ibrutinib treatment. The CDR3 DNA sequence: TGCGCCAGCAGCTCGGACACCACCTCCTACAATGAGCAGTTCTTC. It specifies CASSSDTTSYNEQFF.